The sequence of this TCR beta chain was determined in a study of cytomegalovirus exposure and HLA in healthy donors. V lost 5 bases to trimming and J lost 5 bases; unmatched junction nucleotides: 14. The CDR3 runs to 16 residues. CDR1 LGHNA and CDR2 YSLEER come from the germline V gene. The study's findings and limits: More clonal expansion characterized HLA-associated TCR beta chains than equally common others in a later analysis. The study carried out a later analysis of TCR beta sequences. It associated 16,951 of them with specific HLA alleles at a false discovery rate of 0.05.

Worth noting for this clone: The antigen is undetermined.

The primer mix had 60 Vbeta and 13 Jbeta primers. Assay: immunoSEQ multiplex PCR; the TCRdb copy retains only in-frame clones and omits some. Counted here are some 150,000 clones, 70% to 80% occurring once; the ten biggest clones make up 3.7%. The sequenced sample consisted of PBMCs. This sequence was found in a man aged 30 to 45 in good health and CMV-seropositive. The rearrangement uses TRBV4-3 and TRBJ2-5; 7 nucleotides line up with TRBD2. The CDR3 is CASSIRWAEGGETQYF. The CDR3, as DNA: TGCGCCAGCAGCATAAGATGGGCGGAGGGAGGGGAGACCCAGTACTTC.